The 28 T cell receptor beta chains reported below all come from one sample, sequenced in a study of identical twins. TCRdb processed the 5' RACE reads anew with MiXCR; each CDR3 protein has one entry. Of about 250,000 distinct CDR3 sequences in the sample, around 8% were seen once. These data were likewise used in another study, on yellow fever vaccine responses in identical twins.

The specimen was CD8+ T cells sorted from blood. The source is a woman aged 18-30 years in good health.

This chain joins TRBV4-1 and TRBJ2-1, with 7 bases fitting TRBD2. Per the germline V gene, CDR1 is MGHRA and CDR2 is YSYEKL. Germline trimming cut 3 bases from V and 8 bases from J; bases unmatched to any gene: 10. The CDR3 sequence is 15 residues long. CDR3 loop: CASSHSAGVVHEQFF. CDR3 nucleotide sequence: TGCGCCAGCAGCCATTCGGCGGGAGTCGTCCATGAGCAGTTCTTC.

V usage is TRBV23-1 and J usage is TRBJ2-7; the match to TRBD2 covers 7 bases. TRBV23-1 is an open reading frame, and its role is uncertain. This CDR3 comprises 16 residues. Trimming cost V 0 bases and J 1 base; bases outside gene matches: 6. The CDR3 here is CASSQSRGILSYEQYF. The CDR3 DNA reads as TGCGCCAGCAGTCAATCGCGGGGGATCTTATCCTACGAGCAGTACTTC.

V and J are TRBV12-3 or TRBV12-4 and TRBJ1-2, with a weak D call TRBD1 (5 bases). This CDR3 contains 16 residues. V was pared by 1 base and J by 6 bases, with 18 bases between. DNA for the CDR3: TGTGCCAGCAGTTTAGAAGACCTACTAAGGGGCCATGGCTACACCTTC. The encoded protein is CASSLEDLLRGHGYTF.

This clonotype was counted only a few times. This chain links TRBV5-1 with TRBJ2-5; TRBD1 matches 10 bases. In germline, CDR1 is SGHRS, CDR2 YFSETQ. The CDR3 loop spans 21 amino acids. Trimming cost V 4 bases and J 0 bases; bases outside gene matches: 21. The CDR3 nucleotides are TGCGCCAGCAGCCTAAGGTGGATACGGGGACAGGGGTTCGCCAACCAAGAGACCCAGTACTTC. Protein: CASSLRWIRGQGFANQETQYF.

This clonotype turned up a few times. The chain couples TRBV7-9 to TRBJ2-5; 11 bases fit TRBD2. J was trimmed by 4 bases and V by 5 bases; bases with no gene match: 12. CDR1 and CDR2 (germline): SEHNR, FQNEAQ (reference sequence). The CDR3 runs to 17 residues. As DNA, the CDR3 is TGTGCCAGCAGCCAACAACCTCTAGCGGGAGGCCGAGAGACCCAGTACTTC. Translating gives CASSQQPLAGGRETQYF.

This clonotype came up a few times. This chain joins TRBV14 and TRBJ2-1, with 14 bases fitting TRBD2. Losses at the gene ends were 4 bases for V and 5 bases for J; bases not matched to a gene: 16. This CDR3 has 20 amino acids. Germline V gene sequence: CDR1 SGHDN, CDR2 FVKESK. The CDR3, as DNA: TGTGCCAGCAGCCCAGGACTAGCGGGAGGATCAAACTCGGCCAACAATGAGCAGTTCTTC. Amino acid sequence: CASSPGLAGGSNSANNEQFF.

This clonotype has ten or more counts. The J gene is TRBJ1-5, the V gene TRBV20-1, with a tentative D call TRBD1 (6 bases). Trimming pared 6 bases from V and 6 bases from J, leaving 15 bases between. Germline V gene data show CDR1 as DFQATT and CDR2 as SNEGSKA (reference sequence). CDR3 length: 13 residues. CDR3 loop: CSADTGTAQPQHF. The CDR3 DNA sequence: TGCAGTGCGGATACAGGGACCGCTCAGCCCCAGCATTTT.

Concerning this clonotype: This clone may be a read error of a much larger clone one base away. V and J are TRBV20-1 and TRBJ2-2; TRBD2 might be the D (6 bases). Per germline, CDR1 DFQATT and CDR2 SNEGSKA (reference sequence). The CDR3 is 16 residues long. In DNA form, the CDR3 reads TGCTGTGCTCCCCGACGGGAGAGGGGCGACACCGGGGAGCTGTTTTTT. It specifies CCAPRRERGDTGELFF.

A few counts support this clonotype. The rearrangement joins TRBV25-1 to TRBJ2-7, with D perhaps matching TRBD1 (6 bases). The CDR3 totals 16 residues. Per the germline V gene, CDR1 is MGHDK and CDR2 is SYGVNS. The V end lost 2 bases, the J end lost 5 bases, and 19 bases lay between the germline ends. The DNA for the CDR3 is TGTGCCAGCAGTGAAGGTTTATGGCAGGGGATAAACGAGCAGTACTTC. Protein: CASSEGLWQGINEQYF.

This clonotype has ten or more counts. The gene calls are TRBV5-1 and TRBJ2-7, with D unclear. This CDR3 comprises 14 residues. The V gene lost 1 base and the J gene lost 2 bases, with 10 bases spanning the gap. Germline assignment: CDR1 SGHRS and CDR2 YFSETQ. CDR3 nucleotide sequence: TGCGCCAGCAGCTTGTCGGGCGGTACCTACGAGCAGTACTTC. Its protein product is CASSLSGGTYEQYF.

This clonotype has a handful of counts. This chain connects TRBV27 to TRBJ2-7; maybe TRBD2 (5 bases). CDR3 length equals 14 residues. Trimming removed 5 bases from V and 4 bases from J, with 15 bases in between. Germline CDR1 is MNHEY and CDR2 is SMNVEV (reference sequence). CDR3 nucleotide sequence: TGTGCCAGCAGTGGGTGGGAGCGGAATTACGAGCAGTACTTC. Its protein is CASSGWERNYEQYF.

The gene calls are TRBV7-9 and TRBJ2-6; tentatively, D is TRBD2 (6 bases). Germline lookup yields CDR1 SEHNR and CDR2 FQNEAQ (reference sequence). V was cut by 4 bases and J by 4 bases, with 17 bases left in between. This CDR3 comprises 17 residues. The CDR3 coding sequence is TGTGCCAGCAGCTCGGGACTGGGGTTAGGCGGGGCCAACGTCCTGACTTTC. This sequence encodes CASSSGLGLGGANVLTF.

CDR3 DNA: TGTGCCAGCAGTGGGACAGAATACGAGCAGTACTTC. Its translation: CASSGTEYEQYF. The chain carries TRBV2 and TRBJ2-7; tentatively, D is TRBD1 (6 bases). This CDR3 is built from 12 residues. Trimming shortened V by 4 bases and J by 4 bases, and 8 bases separated the two germline ends. The germline V gene encodes CDR1 SNHLY and CDR2 FYNNEI.

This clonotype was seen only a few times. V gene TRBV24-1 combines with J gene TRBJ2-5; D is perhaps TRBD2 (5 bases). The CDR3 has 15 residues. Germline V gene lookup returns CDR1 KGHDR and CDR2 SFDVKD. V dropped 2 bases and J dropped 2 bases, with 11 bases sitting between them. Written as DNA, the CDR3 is TGTGCCACCAGTGATTGTGTAGCGTGGCAAGAGACCCAGTACTTC. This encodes CATSDCVAWQETQYF.

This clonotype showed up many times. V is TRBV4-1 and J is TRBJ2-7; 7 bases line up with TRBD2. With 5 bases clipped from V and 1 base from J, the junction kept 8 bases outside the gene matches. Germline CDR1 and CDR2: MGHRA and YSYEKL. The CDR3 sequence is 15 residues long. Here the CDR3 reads CASSTLLGGSYEQYF. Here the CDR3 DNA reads TGCGCCAGCAGCACCCTACTCGGGGGGTCCTACGAGCAGTACTTC.

The CDR3 is CACGQGGSGANVLTF. The CDR3 DNA reads TGTGCCTGTGGACAGGGAGGATCTGGGGCCAACGTCCTGACTTTC. The rearrangement links TRBV30 to TRBJ2-6; 8 nucleotides agree with TRBD1. From germline, CDR1 is GTSNPN and CDR2 SVGIG (reference sequence). CDR3 length equals 15 residues. The V and J ends lost 6 bases and 1 base, in that order; junction bases with no gene match: 5.

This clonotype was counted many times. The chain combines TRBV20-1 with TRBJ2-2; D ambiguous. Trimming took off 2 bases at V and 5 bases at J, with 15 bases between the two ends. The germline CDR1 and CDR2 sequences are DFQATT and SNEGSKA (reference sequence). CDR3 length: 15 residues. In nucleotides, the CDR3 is TGCAGTGCTAGAAGGTGGACGGATAAGACCGGGGAGCTGTTTTTT. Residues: CSARRWTDKTGELFF.

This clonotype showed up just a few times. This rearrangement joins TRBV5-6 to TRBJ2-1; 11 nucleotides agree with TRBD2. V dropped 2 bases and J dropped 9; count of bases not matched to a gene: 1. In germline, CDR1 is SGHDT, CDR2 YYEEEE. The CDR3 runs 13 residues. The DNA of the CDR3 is TGTGCCAGCAGCTTCGGGACTAGCGGTGAGCAGTTCTTC. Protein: CASSFGTSGEQFF.

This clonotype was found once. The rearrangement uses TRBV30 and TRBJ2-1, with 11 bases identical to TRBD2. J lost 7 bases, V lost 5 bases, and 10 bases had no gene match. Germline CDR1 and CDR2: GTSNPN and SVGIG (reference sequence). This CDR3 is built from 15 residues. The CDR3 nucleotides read TGTGCCTGGGACGTACTAGCGGGAGTTGGGAATGAGCAGTTCTTC. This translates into CAWDVLAGVGNEQFF. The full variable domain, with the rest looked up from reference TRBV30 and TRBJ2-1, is SQTIHQWPATLVQPVGSPLSLECTVEGTSNPNLYWYRQAAGRGLQLLFYSVGIGQISSEVPQNLSASRPQDRQFILSSKKLLLSDSGFYLCAWDVLAGVGNEQFFGPGTRLTVL.

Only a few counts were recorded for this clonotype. The CDR3 sequence is CASSLRGQLYEQYF. CDR3 nucleotides: TGTGCCAGCAGTTTACGCGGACAGCTCTACGAGCAGTACTTC. This chain connects TRBV27 to TRBJ2-7; D may be TRBD1 (6 bases). The CDR3 extends over 14 amino acids. Germline V gene lookup returns CDR1 MNHEY and CDR2 SMNVEV (reference sequence). V lost 2 bases to trimming and J lost 3 bases, with 11 bases between them.

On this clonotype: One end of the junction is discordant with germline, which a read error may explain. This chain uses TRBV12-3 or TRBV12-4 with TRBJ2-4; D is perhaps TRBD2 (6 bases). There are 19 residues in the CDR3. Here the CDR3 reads CAISWAPDTLGEESNIQYF. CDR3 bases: TGTGCCATCAGTTGGGCCCCGGACACCCTGGGGGAGGAATCGAACATTCAGTACTTC.

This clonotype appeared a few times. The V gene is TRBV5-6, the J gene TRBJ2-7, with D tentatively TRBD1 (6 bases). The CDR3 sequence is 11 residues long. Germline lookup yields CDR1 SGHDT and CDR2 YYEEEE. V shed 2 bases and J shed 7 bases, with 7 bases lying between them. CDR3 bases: TGTGCCAGCAGCTTTGGACAGGAGCAGTACTTC. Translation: CASSFGQEQYF.

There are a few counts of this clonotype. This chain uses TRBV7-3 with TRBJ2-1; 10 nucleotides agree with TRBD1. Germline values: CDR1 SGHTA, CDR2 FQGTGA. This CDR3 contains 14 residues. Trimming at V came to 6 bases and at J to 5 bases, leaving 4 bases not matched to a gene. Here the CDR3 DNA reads TGTGCCAGCAGACCGGGACAGGGGAACAATGAGCAGTTCTTC. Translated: CASRPGQGNNEQFF.

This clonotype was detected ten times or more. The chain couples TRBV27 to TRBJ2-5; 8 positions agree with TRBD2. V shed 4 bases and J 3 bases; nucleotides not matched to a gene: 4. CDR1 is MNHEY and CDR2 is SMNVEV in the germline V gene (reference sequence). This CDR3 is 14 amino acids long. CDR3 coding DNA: TGTGCCAGCAGTTCGCAACTAGCGGAAGAGACCCAGTACTTC. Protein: CASSSQLAEETQYF.

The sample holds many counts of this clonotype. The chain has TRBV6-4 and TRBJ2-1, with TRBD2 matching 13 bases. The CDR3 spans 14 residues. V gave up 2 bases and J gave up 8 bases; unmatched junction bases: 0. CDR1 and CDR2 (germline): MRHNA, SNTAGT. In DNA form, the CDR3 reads TGTGCCAGCAGTGACGGACTAGCGGGAGATGAGCAGTTCTTC. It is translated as CASSDGLAGDEQFF.

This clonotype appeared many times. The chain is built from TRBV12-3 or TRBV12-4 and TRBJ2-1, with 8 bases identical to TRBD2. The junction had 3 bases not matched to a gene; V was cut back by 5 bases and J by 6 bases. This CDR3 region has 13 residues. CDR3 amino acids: CASSPLAGNEQFF. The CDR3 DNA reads TGTGCCAGCAGTCCTCTAGCGGGCAATGAGCAGTTCTTC.

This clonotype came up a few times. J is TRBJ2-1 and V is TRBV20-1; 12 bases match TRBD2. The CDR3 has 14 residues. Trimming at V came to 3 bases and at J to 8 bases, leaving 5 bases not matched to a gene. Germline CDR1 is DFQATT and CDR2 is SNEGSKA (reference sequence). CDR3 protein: CSARTSGSLYEQFF. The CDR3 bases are TGCAGTGCTAGGACTAGCGGGAGCCTCTATGAGCAGTTCTTC.

The CDR3 is CSARWASTLTGELFF. Written as DNA, the CDR3 is TGCAGTGCTAGATGGGCTAGCACACTCACCGGGGAGCTGTTTTTT. This chain uses TRBV20-1 with TRBJ2-2, with a possible D match to TRBD2 (5 bases). Trimming took off 2 bases at V and 4 bases at J, with 14 bases between the two ends. The CDR3 is made up of 15 amino acids. Germline V gene sequence: CDR1 DFQATT, CDR2 SNEGSKA (reference sequence).